These 23 T cell receptor beta chains were sequenced from one sample in a study of blood T cell repertoires in COVID-19. Sequenced by immunoSEQ multiplex PCR; TCRdb stores in-frame clones only, minus some. The table shows 400,000 to 450,000 clones, with over 75% occurring only once. What was sequenced was PBMCs or T cells enriched from blood (not recorded which). The source is a man aged 25 to 40 who had recovered from COVID-19.

This chain joins TRBV5-1 and TRBJ2-1; no clear D. The CDR3 extends over 12 amino acids. The germline V gene encodes CDR1 SGHRS and CDR2 YFSETQ. The V gene lost 0 bases and the J gene lost 8 bases, with 6 bases spanning the gap. DNA for the CDR3: TGCGCCAGCAGCTTGGTGGCGGATGAGCAGTTCTTC. Its translation: CASSLVADEQFF.

The chain employs TRBV5-1 and TRBJ1-1; a possible D gene is TRBD1 (6 bases). Germline lookup yields CDR1 SGHRS and CDR2 YFSETQ. Trimming removed 4 bases at V and 1 base at J, with 14 bases between. The CDR3 length is 15 residues. CDR3 loop: CASSQATGGNTEAFF. The CDR3 coding sequence is TGCGCCAGCAGCCAAGCGACAGGAGGGAACACTGAAGCTTTCTTT. The full variable domain, with the rest looked up from reference TRBV5-1 and TRBJ1-1, is KAGVTQTPRYLIKTRGQQVTLSCSPISGHRSVSWYQQTPGQGLQFLFEYFSETQRNKGNFPGRFSGRQFSNSRSEMNVSTLELGDSALYLCASSQATGGNTEAFFGQGTRLTVV.

The chain couples TRBV25-1 to TRBJ1-2; D call uncertain. Germline V gene sequence: CDR1 MGHDK, CDR2 SYGVNS. Trimming left V 5 bases short and J 0 bases short, with 10 bases between. The CDR3 is 14 residues long. CDR3 nucleotide sequence: TGTGCCAGCAGTCCCCCGCGAGCTAACTATGGCTACACCTTC. This gives the protein CASSPPRANYGYTF.

The CDR3 reads CASSGREADTQYF. The CDR3 DNA is TGCGCCAGCAGCGGACGGGAGGCAGATACGCAGTATTTT. The chain recombines TRBV5-1 with TRBJ2-3; 7 bases are a match to TRBD2. V shed 4 bases and J 4 bases; nucleotides not matched to a gene: 3. The CDR3 contains 13 residues. Per germline, CDR1 SGHRS and CDR2 YFSETQ.

This clone was seen only once. The V and J genes are TRBV19 and TRBJ2-2; tentatively, D is TRBD1 (5 bases). V was cut by 3 bases and J by 0 bases, with 11 bases left in between. In germline, CDR1 is LNHDA, CDR2 SQIVND (reference sequence). This CDR3 spans 16 amino acids. CDR3 loop: CASSMKAGTNTGELFF. The CDR3 nucleotides read TGTGCCAGTAGTATGAAGGCAGGGACGAACACCGGGGAGCTGTTTTTT.

The chain couples TRBV4-1 to TRBJ2-1, with TRBD2 matching over 10 bases. Germline-derived CDR1 and CDR2 are MGHRA and YSYEKL. The V segment lost 4 bases and the J segment 7 bases; nucleotides outside the gene matches: 7. The CDR3 runs to 15 residues. This CDR3 reads CASSLASGSENEQFF. CDR3 nucleotide sequence: TGCGCCAGCAGCCTCGCTAGCGGGAGTGAAAATGAGCAGTTCTTC.

This clone was detected many times. V and J are TRBV18 and TRBJ2-2, with 7 bases fitting TRBD1. This CDR3 is 16 amino acids long. With 4 bases clipped from V and 1 base from J, the junction kept 6 bases outside the gene matches. Germline V gives CDR1 KGHSH, CDR2 LQKENI. In nucleotides, the CDR3 is TGTGCCAGCTCACTACAGGGGTCCAAGAACACCGGGGAGCTGTTTTTT. Amino acid sequence: CASSLQGSKNTGELFF.

This chain joins TRBV10-3 and TRBJ2-2, with TRBD1 matching over 7 bases. CDR3 length equals 12 residues. Per the germline V gene, CDR1 is ENHRY and CDR2 is SYGVKD. After removal of 10 bases from V and 6 bases from J, the junction contained 5 bases not matched to a gene. In DNA form, the CDR3 reads TGTGCCACCGACACAGGGGCCGGGGAGCTGTTTTTT. It encodes CATDTGAGELFF.

In its sample, this clone was seen once. The chain uses TRBV27 and TRBJ2-2; D is undetermined. Germline assignment: CDR1 MNHEY and CDR2 SMNVEV (reference sequence). V was trimmed by 5 bases and J by 1 base, leaving 5 bases between them. The CDR3 loop spans 13 amino acids. The CDR3 DNA is TGTGCCAGCAGTCTCCTGAACACCGGGGAGCTGTTTTTT. Amino acids: CASSLLNTGELFF.

This clone came up once. The chain recombines TRBV28 with TRBJ2-7; 10 bases are shared with TRBD1. CDR1 MDHEN and CDR2 SYDVKM come from the germline V gene. V was clipped by 4 bases and J by 2 bases; unmatched bases: 5. The CDR3 is 15 amino acids. The CDR3 here is CASSSPGQGTYEQYF. The DNA for the CDR3 is TGTGCCAGCAGTTCCCCGGGACAGGGGACCTACGAGCAGTACTTC.

The gene calls are TRBV7-3 and TRBJ2-3; 9 bases are shared with TRBD2. This CDR3 is 15 amino acids long. The ends lost 2 bases at V and 6 bases at J; junction bases unmatched: 6. Germline V gene data show CDR1 as SGHTA and CDR2 as FQGTGA. The chain's CDR3 is CASSLVAGASDTQYF. In nucleotides, the CDR3 is TGTGCCAGCAGCTTAGTAGCGGGAGCCTCTGATACGCAGTATTTT.

The chain couples TRBV18 to TRBJ1-2; D remains ambiguous. V was trimmed by 0 bases and J by 4 bases, leaving 9 bases between them. CDR1 is KGHSH and CDR2 is LQKENI in the germline V gene. This CDR3 is 14 amino acids long. DNA of the CDR3: TGTGCCAGCTCACCACCAGCCCAAACCTATGGCTACACCTTC. This sequence encodes CASSPPAQTYGYTF.

This rearrangement joins TRBV19 to TRBJ2-7; D remains unclear. The CDR3 totals 14 residues. Germline loops: CDR1 LNHDA, CDR2 SQIVND (reference sequence). The V end was cut by 5 bases, the J end by 0 bases, with 11 bases between. CDR3 sequence reads: CASSVAASSYEQYF. The DNA of the CDR3 is TGTGCCAGTAGTGTGGCGGCTAGCTCCTACGAGCAGTACTTC.

The rearrangement links TRBV6-5 to TRBJ2-7; 7 bases line up with TRBD1. Per the germline V gene, CDR1 is MNHEY and CDR2 is SVGAGI. The CDR3 is 14 amino acids. The trim removed 7 bases at V and 1 base at J, leaving 7 bases unmatched. The CDR3 DNA follows: TGTGCCAGCACCAAGACAGGGCCTTCCTACGAGCAGTACTTC. Its translation: CASTKTGPSYEQYF.

This chain connects TRBV7-8 to TRBJ1-2, with a weak D call TRBD1 (6 bases). There are 16 residues in the CDR3. Deletions cut 1 base from V and 6 bases from J, with 18 bases between. The germline gives CDR1 SGHVS, CDR2 FQNEAQ. CDR3: CASSLEVPGANNGYTF. CDR3 DNA sequence: TGTGCCAGCAGCTTAGAGGTGCCAGGGGCTAATAATGGCTACACCTTC.

The chain uses TRBV18 and TRBJ1-5; D is uncertain. The length of the CDR3 is 16 residues. Germline V gene sequence: CDR1 KGHSH, CDR2 LQKENI. With 0 bases removed from V and 1 base from J, the gap between germline ends came to 10 bases. CDR3 sequence (DNA): TGTGCCAGCTCACCACCGTCCGGGGTAAGCAATCAGCCCCAGCATTTT. Translating it yields CASSPPSGVSNQPQHF.

The V and J genes are TRBV13 and TRBJ2-1, with 14 nucleotides matching TRBD2. V lost 5 bases, J lost 8 bases, and 5 bases stayed unmatched. The CDR3 loop spans 15 amino acids. Germline V gene sequence: CDR1 PRHDT, CDR2 FYEKMQ (reference sequence). For the CDR3, the DNA is TGTGCCAGCAGCCTCGGACTAGCGGGAGGAGATGAGCAGTTCTTC. It codes for CASSLGLAGGDEQFF.

The chain links TRBV7-9 to TRBJ2-1; a weak D match, TRBD2 (6 bases). CDR1 and CDR2 (germline): SEHNR, FQNEAQ (reference sequence). This CDR3 is 13 amino acids long. Trimming took off 8 bases at V and 4 bases at J, with 12 bases between the two ends. For the CDR3, the DNA is TGTGCCAGCCAGGGAGGAGGGTACAATGAGCAGTTCTTC. It encodes CASQGGGYNEQFF.

J is TRBJ2-2 and V is TRBV7-9; 7 bases are shared with TRBD2. V shed 0 bases and J 5 bases; nucleotides not matched to a gene: 12. Germline CDR1 SEHNR, CDR2 FQNEAQ (reference sequence). This CDR3 region has 18 residues. The chain's CDR3 is CASSLAGGRELDTGELFF. CDR3 nucleotides: TGTGCCAGCAGCTTAGCCGGCGGGCGGGAGCTAGATACCGGGGAGCTGTTTTTT.

The rearrangement links TRBV11-2 to TRBJ2-3, with TRBD2 identical over 9 bases. The CDR3 length is 19 residues. J lost 2 bases, V lost 5 bases, and 17 bases had no gene match. Germline V gene data show CDR1 as SGHAT and CDR2 as FQNNGV. This CDR3 reads CASSRRASGVFHPTDTQYF. The DNA for the CDR3 is TGTGCCAGCAGCCGACGGGCTAGCGGGGTTTTTCACCCCACAGATACGCAGTATTTT.

The rearrangement links TRBV11-2 to TRBJ2-7, with 12 bases matching TRBD1. Losses at the gene ends were 5 bases for V and 5 bases for J; bases not matched to a gene: 4. The CDR3 sequence is 14 residues long. Germline values: CDR1 SGHAT, CDR2 FQNNGV. This CDR3 reads CASSLGQGANEQYF. The CDR3 DNA reads as TGTGCCAGCAGCCTGGGACAGGGGGCGAACGAGCAGTACTTC.

V usage is TRBV7-9 and J usage is TRBJ1-6, with D possibly TRBD1 on 5 matching bases. This CDR3 is 14 amino acids long. Germline CDR1 SEHNR, CDR2 FQNEAQ (reference sequence). The V end was cut by 3 bases, the J end by 9 bases, with 12 bases between. CDR3 DNA sequence: TGTGCCAGCAGCTTTGACAGTATACGTTCACCCCTCCACTTT. Protein sequence: CASSFDSIRSPLHF.

This clone showed up just once. This sequence joins TRBV7-3 and TRBJ2-7, with TRBD2 identical over 8 bases. Germline CDR1 is SGHTA and CDR2 is FQGTGA. This CDR3 has 15 amino acids. The trim removed 4 bases at V and 2 bases at J, leaving 7 bases unmatched. The CDR3 loop reads CASSSTSGPAYEQYF. Here the CDR3 DNA reads TGTGCCAGCAGCTCCACTAGCGGACCAGCCTACGAGCAGTACTTC.